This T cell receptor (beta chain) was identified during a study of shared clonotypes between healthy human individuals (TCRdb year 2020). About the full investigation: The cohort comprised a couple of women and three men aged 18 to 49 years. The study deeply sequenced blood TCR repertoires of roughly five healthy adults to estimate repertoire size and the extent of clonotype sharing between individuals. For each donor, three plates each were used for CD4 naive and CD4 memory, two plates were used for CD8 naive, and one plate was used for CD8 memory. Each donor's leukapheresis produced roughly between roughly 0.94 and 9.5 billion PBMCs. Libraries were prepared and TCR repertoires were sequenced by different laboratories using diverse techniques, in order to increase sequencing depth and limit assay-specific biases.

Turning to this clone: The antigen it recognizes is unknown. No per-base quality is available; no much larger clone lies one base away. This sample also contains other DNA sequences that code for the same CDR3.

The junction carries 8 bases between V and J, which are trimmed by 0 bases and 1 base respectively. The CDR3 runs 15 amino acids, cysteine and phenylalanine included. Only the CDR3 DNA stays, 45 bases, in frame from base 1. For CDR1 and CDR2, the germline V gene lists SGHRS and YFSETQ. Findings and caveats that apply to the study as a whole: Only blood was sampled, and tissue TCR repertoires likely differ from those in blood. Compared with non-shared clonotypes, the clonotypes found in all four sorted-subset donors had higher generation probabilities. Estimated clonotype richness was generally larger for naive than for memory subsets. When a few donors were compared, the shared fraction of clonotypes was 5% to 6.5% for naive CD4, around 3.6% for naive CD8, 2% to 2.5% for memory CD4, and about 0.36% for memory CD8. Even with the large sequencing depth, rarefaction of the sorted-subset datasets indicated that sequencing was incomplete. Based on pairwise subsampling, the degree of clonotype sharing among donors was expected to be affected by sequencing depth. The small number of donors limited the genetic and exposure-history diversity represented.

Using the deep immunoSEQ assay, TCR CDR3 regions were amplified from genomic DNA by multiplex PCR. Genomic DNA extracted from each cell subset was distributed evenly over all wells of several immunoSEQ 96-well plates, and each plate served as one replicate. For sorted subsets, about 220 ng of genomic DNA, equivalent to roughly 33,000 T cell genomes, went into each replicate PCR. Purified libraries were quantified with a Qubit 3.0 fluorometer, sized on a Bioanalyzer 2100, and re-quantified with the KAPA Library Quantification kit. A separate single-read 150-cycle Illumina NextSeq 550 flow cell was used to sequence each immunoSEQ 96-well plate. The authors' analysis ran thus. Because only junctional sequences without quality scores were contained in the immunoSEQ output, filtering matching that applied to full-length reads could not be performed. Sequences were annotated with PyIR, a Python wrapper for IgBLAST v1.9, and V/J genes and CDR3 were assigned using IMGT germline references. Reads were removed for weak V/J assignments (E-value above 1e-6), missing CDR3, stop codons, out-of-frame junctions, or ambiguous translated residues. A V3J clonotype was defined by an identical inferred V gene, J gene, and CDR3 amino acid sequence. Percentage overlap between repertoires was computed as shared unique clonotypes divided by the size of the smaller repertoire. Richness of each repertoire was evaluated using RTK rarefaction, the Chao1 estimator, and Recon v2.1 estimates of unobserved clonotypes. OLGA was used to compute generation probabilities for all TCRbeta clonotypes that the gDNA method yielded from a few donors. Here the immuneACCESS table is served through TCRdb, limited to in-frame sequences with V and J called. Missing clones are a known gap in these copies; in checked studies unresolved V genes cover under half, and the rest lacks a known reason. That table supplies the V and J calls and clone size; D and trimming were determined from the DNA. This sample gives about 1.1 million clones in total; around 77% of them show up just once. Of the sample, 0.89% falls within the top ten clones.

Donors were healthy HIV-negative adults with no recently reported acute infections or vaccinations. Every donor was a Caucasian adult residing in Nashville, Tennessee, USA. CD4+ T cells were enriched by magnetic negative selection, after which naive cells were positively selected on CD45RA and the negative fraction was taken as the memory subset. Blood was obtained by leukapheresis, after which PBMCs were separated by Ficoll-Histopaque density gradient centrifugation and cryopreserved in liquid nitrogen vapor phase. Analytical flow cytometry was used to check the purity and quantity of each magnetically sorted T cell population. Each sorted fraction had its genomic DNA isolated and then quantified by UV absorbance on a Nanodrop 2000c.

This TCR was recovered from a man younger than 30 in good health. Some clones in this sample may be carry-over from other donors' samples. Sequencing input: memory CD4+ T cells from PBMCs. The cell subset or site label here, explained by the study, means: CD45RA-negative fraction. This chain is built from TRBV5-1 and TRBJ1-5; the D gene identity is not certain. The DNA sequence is TGCGCCAGCAGCTTGGACGGGCAGAGCAATCAGCCCCAGCATTTT. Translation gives CASSLDGQSNQPQHF.